The next 32 T cell receptor beta chains were all read from a single sample in a study of T cell responses to AZD1222 COVID-19 vaccine. Clones were read by immunoSEQ multiplex PCR, and TCRdb kept only the in-frame ones, dropping some. Of 170,000 or so clones listed, less than 95% are singletons. The sequenced sample was peripheral blood, obtained on day 0 of AZD1222 vaccination. These receptor sequences come from an adult in good health.

The chain employs TRBV6-5 and TRBJ1-2, with TRBD1 matching 9 bases. CDR1 MNHEY and CDR2 SVGAGI come from the germline V gene. J lost 2 bases, V lost 5 bases, and 6 bases had no gene match. The CDR3 has 15 residues. The CDR3 reads CASSPGTGRNYGYTF. CDR3 DNA sequence: TGTGCCAGCAGTCCCGGGACAGGGAGAAACTATGGCTACACCTTC.

This clone was found once. The J gene is TRBJ2-7, the V gene TRBV7-9; D remains unclear. The germline V gene has CDR1 SEHNR and CDR2 FQNEAQ (reference sequence). CDR3 length equals 17 residues. Trimming stripped 2 bases from V and 4 bases from J, with 21 bases between. The CDR3 here is CASSLFPGWDSRYEQYF. The CDR3 DNA reads as TGTGCCAGCAGCTTATTCCCCGGTTGGGATTCCCGGTACGAGCAGTACTTC.

The chain couples TRBV2 to TRBJ2-7; no reliable D call. Germline V lookup: CDR1 SNHLY, CDR2 FYNNEI. Trimming pared 6 bases from V and 3 bases from J, leaving 12 bases between. The length of the CDR3 is 13 residues. CDR3 DNA: TGTGCCAGCAGGAACGGACCGGACTACGAGCAGTACTTC. It is translated as CASRNGPDYEQYF.

This clone was seen once. This chain connects TRBV7-3 to TRBJ2-3; D gene unclear. This CDR3 region has 13 residues. CDR1 is SGHTA, CDR2 FQGTGA, per germline. The germline V and J ends were trimmed by 1 base and 4 bases, with 6 bases remaining between them. The CDR3 loop is CASSLSSADTQYF. In DNA, the CDR3 is TGTGCCAGCAGCTTAAGCAGTGCAGATACGCAGTATTTT. Combining the CDR3 with reference TRBV7-3 and TRBJ2-3 gives the whole variable domain GAGVSQTPSNKVTEKGKYVELRCDPISGHTALYWYRQSLGQGPEFLIYFQGTGAADDSGLPNDRFFAVRPEGSVSTLKIQRTERGDSAVYLCASSLSSADTQYFGPGTRLTVL.

The V and J genes are TRBV6-1 and TRBJ2-1; 7 bases are a match to TRBD1. The trim removed 3 bases at V and 4 bases at J, leaving 6 bases unmatched. The germline V gene encodes CDR1 MNHNS and CDR2 SASEGT. The CDR3 is made up of 15 amino acids. The CDR3 nucleotides are TGTGCCAGCAGTGAGCTCGACAGGGCATACAATGAGCAGTTCTTC. It is translated as CASSELDRAYNEQFF.

This clone has more than one count but fewer than ten. This chain links TRBV10-2 with TRBJ1-2; D is unclear. This CDR3 contains 15 residues. Germline CDR1 and CDR2: WSHSY and SAAADI. The ends were cut back, 2 bases at V and 8 bases at J, with 18 bases in the middle. Here the CDR3 reads CASSEEARSPGGYTF. The CDR3, as DNA: TGCGCCAGCAGTGAGGAAGCCAGATCACCTGGGGGCTACACCTTC.

This clone was seen a few times. The chain carries TRBV19 and TRBJ1-5; D uncertain. This CDR3 contains 14 residues. Germline CDR1 LNHDA, CDR2 SQIVND (reference sequence). Trimming shortened V by 1 base and J by 6 bases, and 10 bases separated the two germline ends. Here the CDR3 reads CASSIGGTVQPQHF. Here the CDR3 DNA reads TGTGCCAGTAGTATAGGGGGAACAGTTCAGCCCCAGCATTTT. The whole variable domain, filled in from reference TRBV19 and TRBJ1-5, reads DGGITQSPKYLFRKEGQNVTLSCEQNLNHDAMYWYRQDPGQGLRLIYYSQIVNDFQKGDIAEGYSVSREKKESFPLTVTSAQKNPTAFYLCASSIGGTVQPQHFGDGTRLSIL.

The CDR3 is CASSSQGADTQYF. The CDR3 DNA is TGTGCCAGCAGCTCTCAGGGTGCAGATACGCAGTATTTT. The chain recombines TRBV16 with TRBJ2-3; tentative D call: TRBD1 (5 bases). V was clipped by 5 bases and J by 4 bases, with 10 bases between them. Germline CDR1 reads KGHSY; CDR2 reads FQNENV. This CDR3 is 13 amino acids long. The full variable domain, its missing parts supplied by reference TRBV16 and TRBJ2-3, is GEEVAQTPKHLVRGEGQKAKLYCAPIKGHSYVFWYQQVLKNEFKFLISFQNENVFDETGMPKERFSAKCLPNSPCSLEIQATKLEDSAVYFCASSSQGADTQYFGPGTRLTVL.

The rearrangement links TRBV2 to TRBJ1-2, with D hard to call. This CDR3 is 16 amino acids long. Germline V gene lookup returns CDR1 SNHLY and CDR2 FYNNEI. V shed 1 base and J shed 3 bases, with 15 bases lying between them. CDR3 sequence reads: CASSEGYQSEYYGYTF. In DNA form, the CDR3 reads TGTGCCAGCAGTGAAGGCTATCAGTCAGAATACTATGGCTACACCTTC.

The chain couples TRBV6-2 or TRBV6-3 to TRBJ1-1; 9 bases line up with TRBD1. Trimming took 6 bases from V and 7 from J; bases not matched to a gene: 9. CDR3 length: 14 amino acids. CDR1 MNHEY and CDR2 SVGEGT come from the germline V gene. Here the CDR3 DNA reads TGTGCCAGCAGCGTCGGGACAGGGTGGGGTGAAGCTTTCTTT. This translates into CASSVGTGWGEAFF.

The CDR3, as DNA: TGTGCCAGCAGCCTCTCAGTGAACACTGAAGCTTTCTTT. As protein: CASSLSVNTEAFF. This chain uses TRBV6-2 or TRBV6-3 with TRBJ1-1; D gene unclear. This CDR3 spans 13 amino acids. V lost 6 bases and J lost 0, with 8 bases in between. Germline CDR1 and CDR2: MNHEY and SVGEGT.

By sample fraction, this clone is medium-sized. DNA of the CDR3: TGTGCCAGCAGTTCGGGACAAACCACAGATACGCAGTATTTT. Protein sequence: CASSSGQTTDTQYF. This chain joins TRBV6-4 and TRBJ2-3, with a possible D match to TRBD1 (6 bases). Trimming cost V 5 bases and J 2 bases, with 11 bases left between them. CDR1 and CDR2 (germline): MRHNA, SNTAGT. This CDR3 spans 14 amino acids.

This chain connects TRBV12-3 or TRBV12-4 to TRBJ1-5; D is undetermined. Trimming took off 6 bases at V and 0 bases at J, with 6 bases between the two ends. The CDR3 is 13 amino acids. The CDR3 here is CASRASSNQPQHF. The DNA for the CDR3 is TGTGCCAGCAGAGCCAGTAGCAATCAGCCCCAGCATTTT.

The chain joins TRBV5-6 to TRBJ2-6; D is uncertain. CDR3 length: 15 amino acids. The V gene's germline CDR1 is SGHDT and CDR2 YYEEEE. V was cut by 1 base and J by 0 bases, with 5 bases left in between. The CDR3 region is CASSLRSSGANVLTF. In nucleotides, the CDR3 is TGTGCCAGCAGCTTGCGGAGCTCTGGGGCCAACGTCCTGACTTTC.

The chain uses TRBV6-5 and TRBJ1-1; no firm D call. Germline V gives CDR1 MNHEY, CDR2 SVGAGI. V lost 8 bases and J 2 bases, leaving 12 bases between the germline ends. This CDR3 spans 13 amino acids. CDR3 nucleotides: TGTGCCAGCGGGCCTACTCCAAACACTGAAGCTTTCTTT. This sequence encodes CASGPTPNTEAFF.

V usage is TRBV12-3 or TRBV12-4 and J usage is TRBJ1-1; no clear D. The V end was cut by 4 bases, the J end by 5 bases, with 11 bases between. The length of the CDR3 is 13 residues. CDR3 amino acids: CASSSWVGTEAFF. The CDR3 coding sequence is TGTGCCAGCAGTTCCTGGGTGGGGACTGAAGCTTTCTTT.

The CDR3 here is CASSYPLDGQPQHF. CDR3 bases: TGTGCCAGCAGTTACCCTTTGGACGGTCAGCCCCAGCATTTT. The gene calls are TRBV28 and TRBJ1-5; no reliable D call. Germline CDR1 is MDHEN and CDR2 is SYDVKM. The CDR3 spans 14 residues. Trimming took off 4 bases at V and 6 bases at J, with 13 bases between the two ends.

The gene calls are TRBV7-9 and TRBJ1-2; tentatively, D is TRBD1 (6 bases). V lost 0 bases and J 7 bases, leaving 12 bases between the germline ends. The CDR3 covers 14 residues. The germline V gene has CDR1 SEHNR and CDR2 FQNEAQ (reference sequence). The CDR3 reads CASSLAEGGSGYTF. The CDR3 nucleotides are TGTGCCAGCAGCTTAGCGGAAGGGGGATCTGGCTACACCTTC.

This chain links TRBV7-2 with TRBJ1-5; D is perhaps TRBD1 (6 bases). Germline CDR1 and CDR2: SGHTA and FQGNSA. V lost 1 base, J lost 5 bases, and 9 bases lay in between. The length of the CDR3 is 14 residues. CDR3 region: CASSLVGADQPQHF. CDR3 DNA: TGTGCCAGCAGCTTAGTGGGGGCGGATCAGCCCCAGCATTTT.

The chain is built from TRBV9 and TRBJ2-1; D gene ambiguous. This CDR3 is built from 15 residues. V lost 1 base, J lost 6 bases, and 14 bases lay in between. Germline CDR1 and CDR2: SGDLS and YYNGEE. CDR3 loop: CASSVSEGRLNEQFF. For the CDR3, the DNA is TGTGCCAGCAGCGTAAGTGAAGGTCGGCTCAATGAGCAGTTCTTC.

This chain connects TRBV19 to TRBJ2-7; TRBD2 agrees at 7 bases. V was clipped by 6 bases and J by 1 base; unmatched bases: 12. The CDR3 spans 16 residues. CDR1 LNHDA and CDR2 SQIVND come from the germline V gene (reference sequence). CDR3 bases: TGTGCCAGTAGGAGAACAGTAGCGGGTCAGTCCTACGAGCAGTACTTC. Protein: CASRRTVAGQSYEQYF.

The chain employs TRBV19 and TRBJ2-3; TRBD1 matches at 9 bases. V dropped 5 bases and J dropped 0; count of bases not matched to a gene: 15. The CDR3 runs to 19 residues. Germline V gene lookup returns CDR1 LNHDA and CDR2 SQIVND (reference sequence). CDR3 nucleotides: TGTGCCAGTAGTCCGGGACAGGGAAGCTTACTATCTAGCACAGATACGCAGTATTTT. Its translation: CASSPGQGSLLSSTDTQYF.

V is TRBV28 and J is TRBJ2-7, with TRBD1 identical over 8 bases. The CDR3 contains 13 residues. Germline V gene data show CDR1 as MDHEN and CDR2 as SYDVKM. V lost 5 bases to trimming and J lost 5 bases; unmatched junction nucleotides: 5. The CDR3 nucleotides read TGTGCCAGCAGTATACAGGGGGTCCACGAGCAGTACTTC. It codes for CASSIQGVHEQYF.

The J gene is TRBJ2-1, the V gene TRBV7-3; TRBD2 is a possible D gene (7 bases). This CDR3 comprises 14 residues. Germline CDR1 and CDR2: SGHTA and FQGTGA. Trimming cost V 4 bases and J 6 bases, with 13 bases left between them. The CDR3 protein is CASSYYGGPNEQFF. In DNA, the CDR3 is TGTGCCAGCAGCTATTACGGGGGGCCCAATGAGCAGTTCTTC. The full variable domain, rest sourced from reference TRBV7-3 and TRBJ2-1, is GAGVSQTPSNKVTEKGKYVELRCDPISGHTALYWYRQSLGQGPEFLIYFQGTGAADDSGLPNDRFFAVRPEGSVSTLKIQRTERGDSAVYLCASSYYGGPNEQFFGPGTRLTVL.

The chain has TRBV9 and TRBJ1-4; possible D gene TRBD1, 5 bases. The CDR3 has 14 residues. Germline CDR1 is SGDLS and CDR2 is YYNGEE. V lost 4 bases and J lost 8, with 15 bases in between. CDR3 coding DNA: TGTGCCAGCAGCCCAGGGCCGAAGGAGGAAAAACTGTTTTTT. This codes for CASSPGPKEEKLFF.

The V and J genes are TRBV7-3 and TRBJ2-5, with a tentative D call TRBD1 (6 bases). CDR1 is SGHTA and CDR2 is FQGTGA in the germline V gene. The CDR3 runs to 13 residues. The ends were cut back, 5 bases at V and 2 bases at J, with 9 bases in the middle. For the CDR3, the DNA is TGTGCCAGCAGCCGAAGGGGGCAAGAGACCCAGTACTTC. Its protein is CASSRRGQETQYF.

The chain combines TRBV27 with TRBJ1-6; 7 bases line up with TRBD1. The J segment lost 7 bases and the V segment lost 9 bases, leaving 9 bases of the junction unmatched. The CDR3 is 14 residues long. Germline loops: CDR1 MNHEY, CDR2 SMNVEV (reference sequence). The CDR3 sequence is CASRTGAWNSPLHF. In nucleotides, the CDR3 is TGTGCCAGTCGCACAGGGGCGTGGAATTCACCCCTCCACTTT.

The J gene is TRBJ1-6, the V gene TRBV19, with a weak D call TRBD1 (5 bases). Per the germline V gene, CDR1 is LNHDA and CDR2 is SQIVND (reference sequence). V was trimmed by 4 bases and J by 5 bases, leaving 15 bases between them. The CDR3 extends over 16 amino acids. The CDR3 DNA follows: TGTGCCAGTAGTACTGGACACCTCCGGAATAATTCACCCCTCCACTTT. This encodes CASSTGHLRNNSPLHF.

The CDR3 bases are TGTGCCAGCTTGAAGGGGAGGGGCTCCAACTATGGCTACACCTTC. Translating gives CASLKGRGSNYGYTF. The V gene is TRBV28, the J gene TRBJ1-2; tentatively, D is TRBD1 (5 bases). With 8 bases removed from V and 2 bases from J, the gap between germline ends came to 18 bases. Germline CDR1 MDHEN, CDR2 SYDVKM. The CDR3 loop spans 15 amino acids.

The V gene is TRBV23-1, the J gene TRBJ1-5; 9 nucleotides align to TRBD1. TRBV23-1 is classed as an ORF, of uncertain function. The CDR3 consists of 21 residues. The junction had 17 bases not matched to a gene; V was cut back by 2 bases and J by 0 bases. CDR3 DNA: TGCGCCAGCAGTCAAGGGACAGGGAGGGGCCGCTACTGCTATAGCAATCAGCCCCAGCATTTT. Encoded protein: CASSQGTGRGRYCYSNQPQHF.

The chain combines TRBV24-1 with TRBJ2-3; no definite D call. Trimming left V 9 bases short and J 3 bases short, with 12 bases between. This CDR3 comprises 13 residues. Germline V lookup: CDR1 KGHDR, CDR2 SFDVKD. The CDR3: CATFDVGTDTQYF. DNA for the CDR3: TGTGCCACCTTCGATGTGGGAACAGATACGCAGTATTTT.

The chain combines TRBV5-1 with TRBJ2-7, with D tentatively TRBD1 or TRBD2 (6 bases each). Trimming took 5 bases from V and 3 from J, leaving 12 bases between them. CDR1 is SGHRS and CDR2 is YFSETQ in the germline V gene. The CDR3 contains 13 residues. CDR3 DNA: TGCGCCAGCAGGAGGGGGGATCTCTACGAGCAGTACTTC. Protein product: CASRRGDLYEQYF.